This record looks at one TCR beta chain sequence and its context. The method was immunoSEQ multiplex PCR; TCRdb's version includes in-frame clones alone and lacks a portion of them. Altogether approximately 100,000 clones are present, approximately 84% being singletons, with the ten largest covering about 6%. The record originates from a study of cytomegalovirus exposure and HLA in healthy donors. The CDR3 spans 13 residues. Looked up from germline, CDR1 is SGHNT and CDR2 is YENEEA. V trimming: 5 bases; J trimming: 3 bases; junction bases outside the gene matches: 4. The sequenced sample was PBMCs. This chain uses TRBV11-3 with TRBJ2-7; 7 bases are shared with TRBD1. This receptor was identified in a man in his late teens or twenties in good health and CMV-seropositive. This chain's CDR3 is CASSRRDSYEQYF. The CDR3 nucleotides are TGTGCCAGCAGCCGCCGGGACAGCTACGAGCAGTACTTC.